This TCR beta chain was sequenced for a study of CD8+CD57+ T cells in acquired aplastic anemia. In regard to this clonotype: This may be a read error, as it is one base from a much larger clone.

CD8+CD57+ cell expansion had been shown by flow cytometry in patients chosen for sequencing. CDR1 is SGHAT, CDR2 FQNNGV, per germline. The CDR3 is 14 residues long. It was genomic DNA that served as the template for profiling TCR beta VDJ and CDR3. One entry per CDR3 protein results from TCRdb running MiXCR on the reads. The table includes 450,000 to 550,000 distinct CDR3 sequences, roughly a third detected once. The TCR comes from a human donor with aplastic anemia. The V gene is TRBV11-2, the J gene TRBJ1-1; TRBD1 agrees at 9 bases. Sequenced sample: sorted CD4+, CD8+, or CD8+CD57+ T cells (not recorded which) from PBMCs. CDR3 region: CTSSSNRGRTEAFF. CDR3 bases: TGTACCAGCAGCTCAAACAGGGGGCGGACTGAAGCTTTCTTT.